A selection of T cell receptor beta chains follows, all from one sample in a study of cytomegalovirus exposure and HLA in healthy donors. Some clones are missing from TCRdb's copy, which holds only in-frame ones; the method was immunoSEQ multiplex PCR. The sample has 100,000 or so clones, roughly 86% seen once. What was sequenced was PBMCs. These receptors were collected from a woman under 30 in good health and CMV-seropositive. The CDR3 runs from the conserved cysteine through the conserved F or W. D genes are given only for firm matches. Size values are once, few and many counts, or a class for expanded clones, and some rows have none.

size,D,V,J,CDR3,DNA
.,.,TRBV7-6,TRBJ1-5,CASSPILGQGNQPQHF,TGTGCCAGCAGCCCAATATTAGGCCAGGGCAATCAGCCCCAGCATTTT
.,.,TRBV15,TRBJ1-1,CATTDGPGTEAFF,TGTGCCACCACAGATGGCCCGGGCACTGAAGCTTTCTTT
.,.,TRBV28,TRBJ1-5,CASSFHGGSNQPQHF,TGTGCCAGCAGTTTCCACGGGGGTAGCAATCAGCCCCAGCATTTT
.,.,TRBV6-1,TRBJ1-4,CASRPLRVNEKLFF,TGTGCCAGCAGGCCTCTACGAGTTAATGAAAAACTGTTTTTT
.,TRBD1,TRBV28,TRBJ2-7,CASSSNRGPYEQYF,TGTGCCAGCAGTTCAAACAGGGGGCCTTACGAGCAGTACTTC
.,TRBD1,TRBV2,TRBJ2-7,CASSPGGIYEQYF,TGTGCCAGCAGCCCAGGGGGTATATACGAGCAGTACTTC
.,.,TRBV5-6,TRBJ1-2,CASSLFRDSGYTF,TGTGCCAGCAGCTTGTTCCGAGACAGTGGCTACACCTTC
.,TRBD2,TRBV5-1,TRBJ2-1,CASSLVLAGGHNEQFF,TGCGCCAGCAGCTTGGTTCTAGCGGGGGGACACAATGAGCAGTTCTTC
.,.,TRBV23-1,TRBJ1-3,CASSHSDRPRRGNTIYF,TGCGCCAGCAGTCACTCCGACAGACCCCGACGGGGAAACACCATATATTTT
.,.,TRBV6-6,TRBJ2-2,CASSYYSGELFF,TGTGCCAGCAGTTATTATTCCGGGGAGCTGTTTTTT
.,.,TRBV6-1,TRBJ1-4,CASSEYSRNEKLFF,TGTGCCAGCAGTGAATACAGCAGGAATGAAAAACTGTTTTTT
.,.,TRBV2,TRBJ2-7,CASSESLGAGMDF,TGTGCCAGCAGTGAATCGTTGGGGGCTGGGATGGACTTC
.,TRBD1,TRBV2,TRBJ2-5,CASRGTGDQETQYF,TGTGCCAGCAGGGGGACAGGGGACCAAGAGACCCAGTACTTC
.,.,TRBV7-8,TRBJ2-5,CASSSPGAGETQYF,TGTGCCAGCAGCTCTCCAGGGGCGGGAGAGACCCAGTACTTC
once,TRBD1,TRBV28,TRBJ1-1,CASNIDRGLLTEAFF,TGTGCCAGCAACATCGACAGGGGGCTTTTAACTGAAGCTTTCTTT
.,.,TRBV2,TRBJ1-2,CASSLPGGIYGYTF,TGTGCCAGCAGTCTTCCGGGAGGGATCTATGGCTACACCTTC
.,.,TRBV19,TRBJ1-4,CASMNSYTTNEKLFF,TGTGCCAGTATGAACAGTTATACAACTAATGAAAAACTGTTTTTT
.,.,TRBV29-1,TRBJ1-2,CSVKTPAGYTF,TGCAGCGTCAAAACACCTGCCGGCTACACCTTC
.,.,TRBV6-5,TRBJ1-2,CASSTTEGGYTF,TGTGCCAGCAGTACGACGGAGGGGGGCTACACCTTC
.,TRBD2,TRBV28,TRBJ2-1,CASSLLAGEVNEQFF,TGTGCCAGCAGTTTACTAGCGGGAGAGGTCAATGAGCAGTTCTTC
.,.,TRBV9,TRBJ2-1,CASSVAPSSNEQFF,TGTGCCAGCAGCGTAGCCCCGTCTAGCAATGAGCAGTTCTTC
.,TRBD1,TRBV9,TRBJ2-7,CASSARTGGGHEQYF,TGTGCCAGCAGCGCACGGACAGGGGGCGGCCACGAGCAGTACTTC
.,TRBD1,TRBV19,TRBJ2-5,CASSNPGTEQETQYF,TGTGCCAGTAGTAACCCCGGGACAGAACAAGAGACCCAGTACTTC
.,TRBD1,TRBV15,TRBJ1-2,CATSSRQGARYGYTF,TGTGCCACCAGCAGTAGACAGGGGGCCCGCTATGGCTACACCTTC
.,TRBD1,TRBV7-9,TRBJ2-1,CASSLVPRDREQFF,TGTGCCAGCAGCTTAGTACCCCGGGACAGAGAGCAGTTCTTC
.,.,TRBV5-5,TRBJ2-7,CASSQTGDEQYF,TGTGCCAGCAGCCAGACGGGGGACGAGCAGTACTTC
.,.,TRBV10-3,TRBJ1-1,CAISEWATEAFF,TGTGCCATCAGTGAGTGGGCCACTGAAGCTTTCTTT
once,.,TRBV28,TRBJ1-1,CASNQIRNTEAFF,TGTGCCAGCAACCAAATCAGGAACACTGAAGCTTTCTTT
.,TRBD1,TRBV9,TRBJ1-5,CASSGGQGNQPQHF,TGTGCCAGCAGCGGAGGACAGGGCAATCAGCCCCAGCATTTT
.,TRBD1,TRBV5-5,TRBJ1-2,CASSLGQGTWYGYTF,TGTGCCAGCAGCCTTGGACAGGGGACTTGGTATGGCTACACCTTC
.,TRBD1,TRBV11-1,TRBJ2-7,CASSSLTGLNEQYF,TGTGCCAGCAGCTCCCTGACAGGGCTGAACGAGCAGTACTTC
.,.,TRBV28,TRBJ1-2,CASSLTGLYGYTF,TGTGCCAGCAGTCTGACAGGCCTCTATGGCTACACCTTC
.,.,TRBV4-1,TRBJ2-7,CASSQDGQFTREQYF,TGCGCCAGCAGCCAAGATGGTCAGTTCACAAGAGAGCAGTACTTC
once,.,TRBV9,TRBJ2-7,CASSVDVAYEQYF,TGTGCCAGCAGCGTAGACGTAGCCTACGAGCAGTACTTC
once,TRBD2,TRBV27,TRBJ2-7,CASSFLVGSGDYEQYF,TGTGCCAGCAGTTTTCTAGTCGGTAGCGGGGACTACGAGCAGTACTTC
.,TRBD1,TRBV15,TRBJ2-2,CATSVRPGQGGGTGELFF,TGTGCCACCAGCGTACGACCGGGACAGGGCGGAGGAACCGGGGAGCTGTTTTTT
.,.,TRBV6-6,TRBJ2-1,CASSPGGIANEQFF,TGTGCCAGCAGCCCCGGGGGAATAGCCAATGAGCAGTTCTTC
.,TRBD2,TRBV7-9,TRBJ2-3,CASSLAAGNTDTQYF,TGTGCCAGCAGCCTCGCAGCGGGGAACACAGATACGCAGTATTTT
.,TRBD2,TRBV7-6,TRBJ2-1,CASSDPGLAGAGFEQFF,TGTGCCAGCAGCGATCCGGGACTAGCGGGAGCAGGGTTTGAGCAGTTCTTC
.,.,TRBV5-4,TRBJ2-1,CASSPPADNYNEQFF,TGTGCCAGCAGCCCCCCCGCGGACAACTACAATGAGCAGTTCTTC
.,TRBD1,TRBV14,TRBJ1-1,CASSLLGRGRSAAFF,TGTGCCAGCAGTCTACTGGGCAGGGGGCGATCGGCGGCTTTCTTT
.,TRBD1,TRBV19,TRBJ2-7,CASMRDSRGYEQYF,TGTGCCAGTATGAGGGACAGTCGGGGCTACGAGCAGTACTTC
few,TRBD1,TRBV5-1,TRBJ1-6,CASSPGDRMNSPLHF,TGCGCCAGCAGCCCCGGGGACAGGATGAATTCACCCCTCCACTTT
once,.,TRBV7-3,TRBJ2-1,CASSSPTSSRGNEQFF,TGTGCCAGCAGCTCCCCGACTAGTAGTCGGGGCAATGAGCAGTTCTTC
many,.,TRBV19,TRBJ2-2,CASLPGPDGTGELFF,TGTGCCAGCCTCCCGGGTCCAGACGGCACCGGGGAGCTGTTTTTT
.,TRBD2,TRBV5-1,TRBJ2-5,CASSLFPGGTQETQYF,TGCGCCAGCAGCTTGTTCCCGGGAGGGACCCAAGAGACCCAGTACTTC
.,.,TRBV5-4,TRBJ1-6,CASSGGQLDNSPLHF,TGTGCCAGCAGCGGCGGACAGCTCGATAATTCACCCCTCCACTTT
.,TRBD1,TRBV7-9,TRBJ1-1,CASSLGRQGSTEAFF,TGTGCCAGCAGCTTAGGGCGACAGGGGAGTACTGAAGCTTTCTTT
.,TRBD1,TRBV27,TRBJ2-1,CASIPRQGNNEQFF,TGTGCCAGCATCCCTAGACAGGGGAACAATGAGCAGTTCTTC
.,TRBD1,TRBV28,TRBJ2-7,CASVTGVLDYEQYF,TGTGCCAGCGTTACAGGGGTCTTGGACTACGAGCAGTACTTC
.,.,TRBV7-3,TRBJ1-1,CASSLTRTSNTEAFF,TGTGCCAGCAGCTTAACTAGGACTTCTAACACTGAAGCTTTCTTT
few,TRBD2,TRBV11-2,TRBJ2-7,CASSPRLAGVEQYF,TGTGCCAGCAGCCCGAGACTAGCGGGAGTCGAGCAGTACTTC
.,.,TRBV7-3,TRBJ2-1,CASSLTMTSNEQFF,TGTGCCAGCAGCTTAACGATGACAAGCAATGAGCAGTTCTTC
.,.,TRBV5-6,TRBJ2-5,CASSPAGTYKETQYF,TGTGCCAGCAGCCCGGCCGGGACATACAAAGAGACCCAGTACTTC
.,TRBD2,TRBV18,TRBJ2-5,CASSLAGGREETQYF,TGTGCCAGCTCACTAGCGGGAGGGCGCGAGGAGACCCAGTACTTC
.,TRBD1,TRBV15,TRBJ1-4,CATSSGGQGVGINEKLFF,TGTGCCACCAGCAGTGGGGGTCAGGGGGTGGGGATAAATGAAAAACTGTTTTTT
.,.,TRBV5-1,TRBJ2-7,CASSLGGLRSYEQYF,TGCGCCAGCAGCTTGGGAGGCCTACGCTCCTACGAGCAGTACTTC